This T cell receptor (beta chain) was retrieved from a study of persistence of HIV-infected CD4 T cells. This was the immunoSEQ version 4 assay in survey mode. Produced via immunoSEQ multiplex PCR; TCRdb's table is partial and in-frame only. This table holds just over 35,000 clones, more than 75% found once. Germline CDR1 reads MNHNS; CDR2 reads SASEGT. V lost 3 bases and J lost 2, with 11 bases in between. The CDR3 contains 16 residues. A remark on this clone: Antigen unknown.

Overlapping HIV-1 Gag 15-mer peptides at approximately 0.91 ug per peptide per mL were used. CD40L/CD69 double-negative CD45RO-high memory CD4+ T cells were collected. The source was cultured CD4+ T cells from PBMCs, collected from a patient who received antiretroviral therapy. This TCR derives from an adult with HIV. The donor label of this sample is uncertain. V is TRBV6-1 and J is TRBJ1-6; D is perhaps TRBD1 (6 bases). The CDR3 protein is CASSEGGPPYNSPLHF. The CDR3 region has the DNA TGTGCCAGCAGTGAGGGGGGGCCACCCTATAATTCACCCCTCCACTTT.